Below, 4 T cell receptor beta chains from the same sample are listed, as sequenced in a study of blood T cell repertoires in COVID-19. Assay: immunoSEQ multiplex PCR; the TCRdb copy retains only in-frame clones and omits some. Seen here are about 42,000 clones, 89% observed once, and the top ten hold under 0.4%. The sample consisted of peripheral blood. Receptors originate from a human donor in a cohort sampled during active COVID-19.

CDR3 nucleotides: TGCGCCAGCAGCTTGGGTGCTCCCGGGGGCTACACCTTC. As protein: CASSLGAPGGYTF. The gene calls are TRBV5-1 and TRBJ1-2; D remains ambiguous. Between the trimmed V and J ends, which lost 0 bases and 8 bases, there was a span of 11 bases. CDR1 is SGHRS and CDR2 is YFSETQ in the germline V gene. The CDR3 contains 13 residues.

This sequence joins TRBV7-2 and TRBJ1-4, with 8 bases that match TRBD1. With 6 bases clipped from V and 2 bases from J, the junction kept 8 bases outside the gene matches. The CDR3 runs to 16 residues. The V gene's germline CDR1 is SGHTA and CDR2 FQGNSA. The CDR3 reads CASRASRTGTNEKLFF. Here the CDR3 DNA reads TGTGCCAGCAGGGCCTCTAGGACAGGGACTAATGAAAAACTGTTTTTT.

This sequence joins TRBV13 and TRBJ2-5; possibly TRBD2 for D (7 bases). V was shortened by 3 bases and J by 5 bases, with 13 bases between the two germline ends. CDR1 PRHDT and CDR2 FYEKMQ come from the germline V gene (reference sequence). This CDR3 has 14 amino acids. The CDR3: CASSFRRGAETQYF. The CDR3, as DNA: TGTGCCAGCAGCTTCCGACGGGGGGCGGAGACCCAGTACTTC.

This chain joins TRBV18 and TRBJ2-7; TRBD2 might be the D (6 bases). The CDR3 totals 14 residues. CDR1 KGHSH and CDR2 LQKENI come from the germline V gene. V lost 3 bases and J 3 bases, leaving 12 bases between the germline ends. In nucleotides, the CDR3 is TGTGCCAGCTCACCCCAAATGGAGGGCTACGAGCAGTACTTC. Amino acids: CASSPQMEGYEQYF.